This T cell receptor beta chain was documented in a study of T cells after yellow fever vaccination. Study summary: Fractions of low cell number were prepared using SMART-Seq v4 Ultra Low Input. Study-wide results and limits: CD4 and CD8 compartments shared a small share of clonotypes.

This clonotype appeared a single time. The antigen is not known. Germline lookup yields CDR1 SEHNR and CDR2 FQNEAQ (reference sequence). The CDR3 has 14 amino acids. V shed 4 bases and J shed 2 bases, with 11 bases lying between them. As TCR cDNA was made by 5'RACE template switching, a universal primer site and UMIs were added. Using its own MiXCR run on the 5' RACE reads, TCRdb lists one record per CDR3 protein. Of approximately 130,000 distinct CDR3 sequences listed, 13% to 15% are singletons. This clonotype was sampled from a man aged 18 to 29 who received the YFV17D yellow fever vaccine. The chain carries TRBV7-9 and TRBJ2-5; D is possibly TRBD1 or TRBD2 (5 bases each). The sequencing here drew on CD8+ T cells sorted from PBMCs, taken 5 days after the yellow fever booster vaccination. The DNA of the CDR3 is TGTGCCAGCAGCTGGGACCTTAGGCAAGAGACCCAGTACTTC. Protein product: CASSWDLRQETQYF.